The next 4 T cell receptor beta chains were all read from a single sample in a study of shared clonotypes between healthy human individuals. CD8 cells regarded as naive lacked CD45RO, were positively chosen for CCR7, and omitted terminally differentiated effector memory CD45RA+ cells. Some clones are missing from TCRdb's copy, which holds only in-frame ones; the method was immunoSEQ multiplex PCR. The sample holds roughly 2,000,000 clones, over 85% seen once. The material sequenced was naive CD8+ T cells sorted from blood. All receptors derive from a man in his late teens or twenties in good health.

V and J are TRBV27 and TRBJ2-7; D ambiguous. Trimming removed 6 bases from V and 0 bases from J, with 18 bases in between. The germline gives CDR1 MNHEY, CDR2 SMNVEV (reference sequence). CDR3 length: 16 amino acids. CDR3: CASSSLAADPSYEQYF. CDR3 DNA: TGTGCCAGCAGCTCCCTGGCCGCGGACCCCTCCTACGAGCAGTACTTC.

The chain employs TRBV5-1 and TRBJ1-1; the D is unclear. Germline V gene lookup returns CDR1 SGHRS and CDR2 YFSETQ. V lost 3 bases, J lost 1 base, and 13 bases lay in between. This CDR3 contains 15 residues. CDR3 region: CASSWEPGGNTEAFF. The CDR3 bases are TGCGCCAGCAGCTGGGAACCCGGCGGGAACACTGAAGCTTTCTTT.

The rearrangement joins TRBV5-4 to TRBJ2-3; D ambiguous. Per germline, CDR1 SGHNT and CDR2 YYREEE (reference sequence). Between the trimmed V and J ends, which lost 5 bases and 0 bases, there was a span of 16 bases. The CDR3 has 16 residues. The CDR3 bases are TGTGCCAGCAGTTATGGGGTGGTCTCTAGCACAGATACGCAGTATTTT. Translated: CASSYGVVSSTDTQYF.

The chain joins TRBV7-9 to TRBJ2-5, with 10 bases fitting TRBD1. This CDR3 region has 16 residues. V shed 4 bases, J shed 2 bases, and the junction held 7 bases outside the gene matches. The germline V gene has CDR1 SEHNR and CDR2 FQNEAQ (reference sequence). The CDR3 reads CASSSWTGGRQETQYF. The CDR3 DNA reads TGTGCCAGCAGCTCCTGGACAGGGGGGCGTCAAGAGACCCAGTACTTC.